The entry below describes one TCR beta chain. Grouping used clinical history reported by participants in a survey and questionnaire. Someone with COVID-19 had been met by exposed participants within 2 weeks before study entry. This entry belongs to a study of blood T cell repertoires in COVID-19. Study summary: From T cells, B-cell-depleted T cells, or PBMCs came the material, which was cDNA or gDNA.

The germline V and J ends were trimmed by 8 bases and 4 bases, with 11 bases remaining between them. The CDR3 has 12 residues. Germline V CDR1 and CDR2: SEHNR, FQNEAQ (reference sequence). TCRdb keeps only in-frame clones here, not all; method: immunoSEQ multiplex PCR. The data hold roughly 270,000 clones, with approximately 82% observed a single time. This sequence was found in a man in his forties who had been exposed to COVID-19. J is TRBJ1-2 and V is TRBV7-9; D is unclear. The source material was PBMCs or T cells enriched from blood (not recorded which). CDR3 residues: CASGVPGYGYTF. Written as DNA, the CDR3 is TGTGCCAGCGGCGTACCGGGCTATGGCTACACCTTC.